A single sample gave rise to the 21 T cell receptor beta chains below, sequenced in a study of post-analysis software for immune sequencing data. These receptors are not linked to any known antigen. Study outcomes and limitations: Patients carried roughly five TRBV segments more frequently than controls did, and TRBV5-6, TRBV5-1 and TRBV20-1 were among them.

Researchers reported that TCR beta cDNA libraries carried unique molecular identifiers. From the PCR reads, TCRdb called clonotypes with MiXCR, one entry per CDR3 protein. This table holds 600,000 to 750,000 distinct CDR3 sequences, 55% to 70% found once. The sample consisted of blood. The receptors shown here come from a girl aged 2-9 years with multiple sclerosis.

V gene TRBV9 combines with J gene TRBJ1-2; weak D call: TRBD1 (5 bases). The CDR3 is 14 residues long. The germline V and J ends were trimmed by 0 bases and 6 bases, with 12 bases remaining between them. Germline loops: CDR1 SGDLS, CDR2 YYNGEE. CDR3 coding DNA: TGTGCCAGCAGCGTAGGAGGAGGGGACCATGGCTACACCTTC. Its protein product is CASSVGGGDHGYTF.

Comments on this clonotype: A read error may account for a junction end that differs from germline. The CDR3 sequence: CASSLPPLANSCNEQFF. In DNA form, the CDR3 reads TGTGCCAGCAGCTTGCCCCCACTAGCGAACTCCTGCAATGAGCAGTTCTTC. The J gene is TRBJ2-1, the V gene TRBV5-5, with 7 bases that match TRBD2. CDR1 and CDR2 from the germline V gene are SGHKS and YYEKEE (reference sequence). CDR3 length: 17 residues.

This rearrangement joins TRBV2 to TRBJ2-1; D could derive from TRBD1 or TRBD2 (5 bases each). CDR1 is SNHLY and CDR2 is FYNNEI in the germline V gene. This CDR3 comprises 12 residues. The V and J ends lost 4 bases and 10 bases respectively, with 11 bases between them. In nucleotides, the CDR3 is TGTGCCAGCAGTGTGAGGGACGGAGAGCAGTTCTTC. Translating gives CASSVRDGEQFF.

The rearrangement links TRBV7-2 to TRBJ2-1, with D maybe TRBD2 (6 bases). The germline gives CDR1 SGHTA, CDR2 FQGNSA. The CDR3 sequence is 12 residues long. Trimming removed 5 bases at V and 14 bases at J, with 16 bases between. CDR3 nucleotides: TGTGCCAGCAGCCAACGGGGGACTCAAAAGTTCTTC. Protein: CASSQRGTQKFF.

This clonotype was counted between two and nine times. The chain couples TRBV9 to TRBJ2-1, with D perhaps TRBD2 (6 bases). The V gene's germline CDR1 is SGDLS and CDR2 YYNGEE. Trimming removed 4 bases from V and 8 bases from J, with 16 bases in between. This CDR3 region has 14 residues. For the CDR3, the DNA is TGTGCCAGCAGCCCCCCGGGACTTTTCTATGAGCAGTTCTTC. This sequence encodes CASSPPGLFYEQFF.

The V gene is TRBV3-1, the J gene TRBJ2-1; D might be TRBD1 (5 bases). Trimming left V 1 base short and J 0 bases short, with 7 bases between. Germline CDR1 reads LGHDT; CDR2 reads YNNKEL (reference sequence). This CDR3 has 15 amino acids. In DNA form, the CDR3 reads TGTGCCAGCAGCCAAGGGGGCCCCTCCTACAATGAGCAGTTCTTC. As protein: CASSQGGPSYNEQFF.

The CDR3 region has the DNA TGTGCCATCAGTGAGTCGGTAGGGGTCCTCTACGAGCAGTACTTC. This translates into CAISESVGVLYEQYF. The chain carries TRBV10-3 and TRBJ2-7; D perhaps matches TRBD1 (5 bases). The length of the CDR3 is 15 residues. V was cut by 0 bases and J by 3 bases, with 12 bases left in between. Per germline, CDR1 ENHRY and CDR2 SYGVKD.

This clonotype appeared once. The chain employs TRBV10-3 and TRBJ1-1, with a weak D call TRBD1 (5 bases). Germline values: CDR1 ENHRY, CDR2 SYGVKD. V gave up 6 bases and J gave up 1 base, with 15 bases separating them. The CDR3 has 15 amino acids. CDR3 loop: CAISGAGTPNTEAFF. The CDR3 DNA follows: TGTGCCATCAGCGGGGCCGGGACTCCGAACACTGAAGCTTTCTTT.

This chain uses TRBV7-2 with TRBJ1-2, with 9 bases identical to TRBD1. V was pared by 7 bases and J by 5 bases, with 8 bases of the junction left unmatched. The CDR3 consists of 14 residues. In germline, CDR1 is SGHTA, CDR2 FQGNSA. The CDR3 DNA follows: TGTGCCAGCACCCTCGACAGGGGGTGGTATGGCTACACCTTC. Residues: CASTLDRGWYGYTF.

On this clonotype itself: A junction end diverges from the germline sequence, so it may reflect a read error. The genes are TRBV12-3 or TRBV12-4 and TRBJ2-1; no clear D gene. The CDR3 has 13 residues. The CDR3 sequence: CTSTSVYRNEQFF. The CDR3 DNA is TGTACCAGCACCTCCGTTTATAGAAATGAGCAGTTCTTC.

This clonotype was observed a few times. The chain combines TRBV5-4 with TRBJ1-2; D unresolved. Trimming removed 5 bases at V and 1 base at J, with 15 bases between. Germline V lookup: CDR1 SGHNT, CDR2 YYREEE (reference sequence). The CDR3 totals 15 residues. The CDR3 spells CASRSNREINYGYTF. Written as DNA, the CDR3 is TGTGCCAGCAGGTCTAACCGGGAGATTAACTATGGCTACACCTTC.

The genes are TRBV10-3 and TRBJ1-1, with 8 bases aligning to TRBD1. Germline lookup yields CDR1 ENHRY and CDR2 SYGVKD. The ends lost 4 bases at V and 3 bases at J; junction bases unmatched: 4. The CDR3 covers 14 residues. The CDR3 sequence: CAISATTGDTEAFF. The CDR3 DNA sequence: TGTGCCATCAGTGCGACGACAGGGGACACTGAAGCTTTCTTT.

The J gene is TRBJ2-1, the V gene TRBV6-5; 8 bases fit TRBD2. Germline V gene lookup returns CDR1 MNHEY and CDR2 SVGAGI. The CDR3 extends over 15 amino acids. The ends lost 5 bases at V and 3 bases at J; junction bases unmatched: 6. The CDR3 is CASSRSGANYNEQFF. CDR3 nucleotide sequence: TGTGCCAGCAGTCGTAGCGGGGCCAACTACAATGAGCAGTTCTTC.

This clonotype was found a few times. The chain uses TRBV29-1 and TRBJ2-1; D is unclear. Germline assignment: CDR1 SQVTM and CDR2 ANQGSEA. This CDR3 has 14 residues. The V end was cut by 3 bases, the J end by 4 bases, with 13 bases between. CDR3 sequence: CSVDSNFPYNEQFF. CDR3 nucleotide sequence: TGCAGCGTTGACAGTAATTTTCCTTACAATGAGCAGTTCTTC.

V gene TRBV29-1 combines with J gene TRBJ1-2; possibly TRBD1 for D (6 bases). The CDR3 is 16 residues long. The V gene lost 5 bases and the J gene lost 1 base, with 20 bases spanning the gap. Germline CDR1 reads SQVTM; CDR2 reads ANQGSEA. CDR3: CSVTGAGDHYNYGYTF. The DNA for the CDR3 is TGCAGCGTTACGGGGGCAGGGGACCACTATAACTATGGCTACACCTTC.

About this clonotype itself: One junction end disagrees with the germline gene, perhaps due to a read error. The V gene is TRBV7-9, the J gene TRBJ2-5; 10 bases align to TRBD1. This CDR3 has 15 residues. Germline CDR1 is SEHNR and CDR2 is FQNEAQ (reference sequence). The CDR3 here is CASTQPGQGQETQYF. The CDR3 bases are TGTGCTAGCACCCAACCGGGACAGGGGCAAGAGACCCAGTACTTC.

The chain's CDR3 is CASSYDGTGGGGGQETQYF. The CDR3 DNA is TGTGCCAGCAGTTACGACGGGACAGGGGGTGGAGGGGGCCAAGAGACCCAGTACTTC. J is TRBJ2-5 and V is TRBV6-5; 11 nucleotides match TRBD1. The trim removed 2 bases at V and 1 base at J, leaving 12 bases unmatched. CDR3 size: 19 residues. Germline-derived CDR1 and CDR2 are MNHEY and SVGAGI.

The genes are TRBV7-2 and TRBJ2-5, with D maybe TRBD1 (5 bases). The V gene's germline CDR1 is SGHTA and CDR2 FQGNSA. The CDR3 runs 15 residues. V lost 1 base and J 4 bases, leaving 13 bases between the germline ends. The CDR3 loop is CASSLGGRVGETQYF. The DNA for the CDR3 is TGTGCCAGCAGCTTAGGCGGCAGGGTGGGAGAGACCCAGTACTTC.

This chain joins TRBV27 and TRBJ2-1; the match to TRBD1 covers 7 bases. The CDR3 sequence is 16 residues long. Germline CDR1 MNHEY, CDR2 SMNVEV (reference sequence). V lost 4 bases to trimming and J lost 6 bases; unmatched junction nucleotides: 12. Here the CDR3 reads CASSSITGVWVNEQFF. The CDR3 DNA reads TGTGCCAGCAGTTCTATAACAGGGGTATGGGTCAATGAGCAGTTCTTC.

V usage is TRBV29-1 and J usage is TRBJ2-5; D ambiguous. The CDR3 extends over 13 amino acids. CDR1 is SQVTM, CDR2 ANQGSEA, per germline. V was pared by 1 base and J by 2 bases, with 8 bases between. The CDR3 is CSVEGPRQETQYF. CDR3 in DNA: TGCAGCGTTGAAGGGCCAAGGCAAGAGACCCAGTACTTC.

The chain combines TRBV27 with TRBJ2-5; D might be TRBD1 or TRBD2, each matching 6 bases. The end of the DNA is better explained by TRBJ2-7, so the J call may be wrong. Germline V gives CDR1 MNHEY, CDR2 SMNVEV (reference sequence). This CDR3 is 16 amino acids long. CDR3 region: CASSLGVGGPTYEQYF. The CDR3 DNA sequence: TGTGCCAGCAGTTTAGGGGTGGGGGGCCCAACCTACGAGCAGTACTTC.